This is a list of T cell receptor beta chains from one sample in a study of beta chain features in type 1 diabetes. Assay used: immunoSEQ multiplex PCR; TCRdb lists only in-frame clones, some missing. The repertoire includes 200,000 to 250,000 clones, about 26% of them detected once, and 3.5% to 4.5% sits in the top ten. Sequenced input: central memory CD4+ T cells from blood. The receptors were sampled from a man younger than 45 in good health. Both conserved end residues are part of each CDR3. Each record gives: clone size, V gene, J gene, D gene, CDR3 protein, CDR3 DNA. A D gene is named only where the DNA matches it firmly. Rows give clone size only sometimes, using once, few, many, or a class for an expanded clone.

size: .
V: TRBV2
J: TRBJ1-1
D: TRBD1
CDR3: CASSGQGEAFF
DNA: TGTGCCAGCAGCGGACAGGGTGAAGCTTTCTTT

size: .
V: TRBV5-1
J: TRBJ1-6
D: .
CDR3: CASSDGSNNSPLHF
DNA: TGCGCCAGCAGCGACGGATCCAATAATTCACCCCTCCACTTT

size: .
V: TRBV7-9
J: TRBJ2-1
D: TRBD2
CDR3: CASSLGTTSSYNEQFF
DNA: TGTGCCAGCAGCCTGGGGACTACGAGCTCCTACAATGAGCAGTTCTTC

size: many
V: TRBV7-2
J: TRBJ2-3
D: TRBD2
CDR3: CASSFSGDGSTDTQYF
DNA: TGTGCCAGCAGCTTTAGCGGGGATGGTAGCACAGATACGCAGTATTTT

size: few
V: TRBV30
J: TRBJ2-5
D: .
CDR3: CAWGGRQETQYF
DNA: TGTGCCTGGGGGGGACGTCAAGAGACCCAGTACTTC

size: .
V: TRBV9
J: TRBJ2-1
D: .
CDR3: CASSTPPHRVSNEQFF
DNA: TGTGCCAGCAGCACCCCCCCCCACAGGGTGAGCAATGAGCAGTTCTTC

size: .
V: TRBV7-9
J: TRBJ1-2
D: .
CDR3: CASSASDSYGYTF
DNA: TGTGCCAGCAGCGCCTCAGACAGCTATGGCTACACCTTC

size: few
V: TRBV6-1
J: TRBJ1-5
D: .
CDR3: CASSEAGRNQPQHF
DNA: TGTGCCAGCAGTGAAGCGGGGCGCAATCAGCCCCAGCATTTT

size: .
V: TRBV7-9
J: TRBJ1-1
D: .
CDR3: CASRLTGYTEAFF
DNA: TGTGCCAGCAGGCTAACGGGCTACACTGAAGCTTTCTTT

size: .
V: TRBV7-2
J: TRBJ2-3
D: TRBD1
CDR3: CASSSRQGTGDTQYF
DNA: TGTGCCAGCAGCTCCAGACAGGGAACGGGCGATACGCAGTATTTT

size: few
V: TRBV6-6
J: TRBJ2-5
D: .
CDR3: CASRLRGASETQYF
DNA: TGTGCCAGCAGGTTAAGAGGGGCTTCAGAGACCCAGTACTTC

size: few
V: TRBV30
J: TRBJ2-7
D: .
CDR3: CAWKGDGPNYEQYF
DNA: TGTGCCTGGAAAGGGGACGGGCCAAACTACGAGCAGTACTTC

size: .
V: TRBV7-9
J: TRBJ2-3
D: .
CDR3: CASSTSGTDTQYF
DNA: TGTGCCAGCAGCACAAGCGGTACAGATACGCAGTATTTT

size: .
V: TRBV4-1
J: TRBJ2-7
D: TRBD2
CDR3: CASSQDPPGSGTHKGEQYF
DNA: TGCGCCAGCAGCCAAGATCCCCCGGGTAGCGGGACTCACAAAGGAGAGCAGTACTTC

size: .
V: TRBV5-4
J: TRBJ2-1
D: TRBD1
CDR3: CASSLGQGNGQFF
DNA: TGTGCCAGCAGCTTGGGACAGGGGAATGGGCAGTTCTTC

size: few
V: TRBV29-1
J: TRBJ1-1
D: .
CDR3: CSVDPYTEAFF
DNA: TGCAGCGTGGACCCCTACACTGAAGCTTTCTTT

size: .
V: TRBV5-4
J: TRBJ2-7
D: TRBD2
CDR3: CASTDIAGGNYEQYF
DNA: TGTGCCAGCACCGATATAGCGGGAGGCAACTACGAGCAGTACTTC

size: many
V: TRBV5-5
J: TRBJ2-5
D: .
CDR3: CASSRRGLEETQYF
DNA: TGTGCCAGCAGCCGGAGGGGGCTAGAAGAGACCCAGTACTTC

size: .
V: TRBV19
J: TRBJ2-7
D: .
CDR3: CASSGSLYEQYF
DNA: TGTGCCAGTAGTGGTAGCCTGTACGAGCAGTACTTC

size: .
V: TRBV7-2
J: TRBJ1-5
D: .
CDR3: CASSPQGGRDQPQHF
DNA: TGTGCCAGCAGCCCTCAAGGGGGAAGGGACCAGCCCCAGCATTTT

size: few
V: TRBV6-5
J: TRBJ2-7
D: .
CDR3: CASRTSSHEQYF
DNA: TGTGCCAGCAGAACTAGCAGCCACGAGCAGTACTTC

size: few
V: TRBV19
J: TRBJ2-7
D: TRBD1
CDR3: CASSPRQGRSSYEQYF
DNA: TGTGCCAGTAGTCCCCGACAGGGAAGGAGCTCCTACGAGCAGTACTTC

size: few
V: TRBV7-2
J: TRBJ2-5
D: .
CDR3: CASSLAPGRETQYF
DNA: TGTGCCAGCAGCTTAGCGCCGGGGAGGGAGACCCAGTACTTC

size: .
V: TRBV7-2
J: TRBJ1-5
D: .
CDR3: CASSLEGRAGQPQHF
DNA: TGTGCCAGCAGCTTGGAAGGACGTGCTGGGCAGCCCCAGCATTTT

size: few
V: TRBV30
J: TRBJ1-1
D: .
CDR3: CAWRWRVRDTEAFF
DNA: TGTGCCTGGCGATGGAGGGTCCGGGACACTGAAGCTTTCTTT

size: .
V: TRBV29-1
J: TRBJ1-1
D: .
CDR3: CSVEPLLQGGEAFF
DNA: TGCAGCGTCGAGCCACTCTTACAGGGCGGTGAAGCTTTCTTT

size: many
V: TRBV5-4
J: TRBJ2-5
D: .
CDR3: CASSLDDPYQETQYF
DNA: TGTGCCAGCAGCTTGGACGACCCCTACCAAGAGACCCAGTACTTC

size: many
V: TRBV20-1
J: TRBJ2-7
D: .
CDR3: CSPADAYEQYF
DNA: TGCAGTCCGGCAGACGCTTACGAGCAGTACTTC

size: few
V: TRBV7-2
J: TRBJ2-7
D: TRBD1
CDR3: CASSRRSGQGTYEQYF
DNA: TGTGCCAGCAGCCGTCGCTCGGGACAGGGGACCTACGAGCAGTACTTC

size: few
V: TRBV7-9
J: TRBJ1-2
D: .
CDR3: CASSLGANYGYTF
DNA: TGTGCCAGCAGCTTAGGCGCGAACTATGGCTACACCTTC

size: .
V: TRBV5-4
J: TRBJ1-4
D: TRBD1
CDR3: CASRRQGGSNEKLFF
DNA: TGTGCCAGCAGAAGACAGGGAGGTTCTAATGAAAAACTGTTTTTT

size: many
V: TRBV25-1
J: TRBJ2-7
D: .
CDR3: CASSVEDGSYEQYF
DNA: TGTGCCAGCAGTGTAGAGGACGGCTCCTACGAGCAGTACTTC

size: few
V: TRBV9
J: TRBJ1-1
D: .
CDR3: CASSVGLKIRGNTEAFF
DNA: TGTGCCAGCAGCGTAGGGCTGAAAATCAGGGGTAACACTGAAGCTTTCTTT

size: few
V: TRBV21-1
J: TRBJ1-4
D: .
CDR3: CASSNLSEKLFF
DNA: TGTGCCAGCAGCAACCTGTCTGAAAAACTGTTTTTT

size: .
V: TRBV7-2
J: TRBJ2-7
D: TRBD1
CDR3: CASSSDRGYEQYF
DNA: TGTGCCAGCAGCTCAGACAGGGGTTACGAGCAGTACTTC

size: few
V: TRBV28
J: TRBJ2-2
D: .
CDR3: CASSLLPGGGWDTGELFF
DNA: TGTGCCAGCAGTTTACTCCCCGGTGGGGGCTGGGACACCGGGGAGCTGTTTTTT

size: few
V: TRBV30
J: TRBJ1-5
D: TRBD1
CDR3: CAWSDGQGNNQPQHF
DNA: TGTGCCTGGAGTGATGGACAGGGCAACAATCAGCCCCAGCATTTT

size: few
V: TRBV29-1
J: TRBJ2-3
D: .
CDR3: CSVEERSTDTQYF
DNA: TGCAGCGTTGAGGAGCGGTCCACAGATACGCAGTATTTT

size: .
V: TRBV19
J: TRBJ2-3
D: .
CDR3: CASSPVNPGDTQYF
DNA: TGTGCCAGTAGTCCGGTCAATCCGGGAGATACGCAGTATTTT

size: .
V: TRBV30
J: TRBJ1-2
D: TRBD1
CDR3: CAWSEGQLTGYTF
DNA: TGTGCCTGGAGTGAGGGACAGCTGACGGGCTACACCTTC